A selection of T cell receptor beta chains follows, all from one sample in a study of monozygotic twins with inflammatory bowel disease. After re-calling the 5' RACE reads, TCRdb lists one entry per CDR3 protein, DNA absent. The listing contains approximately 400,000 distinct CDR3 sequences. Material for sequencing was blood. Source of these receptors: a human donor with ulcerative colitis or Crohn's disease, or a healthy co-twin of an affected twin (not recorded which). CDR3s include the opening cysteine and the closing phenylalanine or tryptophan. The order of the fields is V gene, J gene, CDR3 protein.

TRBV5-4	TRBJ1-1	CASRRQGSLRTEAFF
TRBV30	TRBJ1-5	CAWSRLNQPQHF
TRBV4-2	TRBJ2-2	CASSQDSGGSGELFF
TRBV5-1	TRBJ2-5	CASSFRDIQETQYF
TRBV6-1	TRBJ1-5	CASSKGGTDNQPQHF
TRBV9	TRBJ2-5	CASSVGGQETQYF
TRBV30	TRBJ1-1	CAAAAGPFRDTEAFF
TRBV20-1	TRBJ1-2	CSARDRKATNYGYTF
TRBV10-3	TRBJ1-2	CAISEMAGAKGYTF
TRBV27	TRBJ1-5	CASSPSMGERNQPQHF
TRBV19	TRBJ2-1	CASRDWDRHNEQFF
TRBV20-1	TRBJ1-5	CSARGGTYSNQPQHF
TRBV15	TRBJ1-6	CATSRDRVSNSPLHF
TRBV30	TRBJ1-2	CACPGQGASYTF
TRBV15	TRBJ1-5	CATSGAGLPQHF
TRBV5-1	TRBJ2-3	CASSLVGVPTDTQYF
TRBV29-1	TRBJ1-2	CSAPEDINYGYTF
TRBV12-3/TRBV12-4	TRBJ2-7	CASSFGLVYEQYF
TRBV7-9	TRBJ2-3	CASVQGLAITDTQYF
TRBV14	TRBJ2-2	CASSQGAQAGAAGELFF
TRBV20-1	TRBJ2-7	CSASSSGSPTYEQYF
TRBV11-2	TRBJ2-1	CASSMGIQGRYNEQFF
TRBV4-1	TRBJ2-7	CASSPGQGAVYEQYF
TRBV6-1	TRBJ2-7	CASSVYLTELYEQYF
TRBV7-6	TRBJ2-1	CASAPIAREQFF
TRBV2	TRBJ1-2	CASSEGTGGIGYTF
TRBV18	TRBJ2-7	CASSPRNSMGDEQYF
TRBV3-1	TRBJ1-2	CASSQEYGRGQGAENYGYTF
TRBV20-1	TRBJ1-4	CSARVFLEKLFF
TRBV10-3	TRBJ2-7	CAISERYSLSYEQYF
TRBV2	TRBJ2-2	CASRATPGAAGGELFF
TRBV28	TRBJ2-5	CASSLRLAGVETQYF
TRBV3-1	TRBJ2-5	CASSQPTGQETQYF
TRBV3-1	TRBJ1-3	CASSQVVRGRSGNTIYF
TRBV6-5	TRBJ1-2	CASSYWRTERVVYTF
TRBV7-9	TRBJ1-1	CASSHRLRVTTEAFF
TRBV7-9	TRBJ2-1	CASSLVGQGYEQFF
TRBV29-1	TRBJ2-2	CSVAPGGVIHNTGELFF
TRBV4-1	TRBJ2-3	CASSQEVGNTDTQYF
TRBV20-1	TRBJ2-3	CSAINPSSSTDTQYF
TRBV6-2/TRBV6-3	TRBJ2-5	CASSRRSLQETQYF
TRBV5-4	TRBJ2-5	CASSFSGQGETQYF